The source of this T cell receptor beta chain is a study of blood T cell repertoires in COVID-19. For the study at large: The samples span acute and convalescent COVID-19 from the United States, Italy and Spain. The analysed material was cDNA or gDNA that came from T cells, B-cell-depleted T cells, or PBMCs.

In the original workflow: Quantification of nucleated cells was approximated via reference gene primer amplification. Generated by immunoSEQ multiplex PCR, the TCRdb table keeps only in-frame clones and is missing some. The DNA was the basis for D and trimming; V, J and clone size are from that table. The sample contains some 150,000 clones, 82% of which appear only once. Trimming shortened V by 5 bases and J by 0 bases, and 11 bases separated the two germline ends. The germline V gene encodes CDR1 SQVTM and CDR2 ANQGSEA. This CDR3 is built from 13 residues. This rearrangement joins TRBV29-1 to TRBJ2-7, with D unclear. This receptor was identified in a woman in her sixties or seventies with acute or convalescent COVID-19. The specimen sequenced was peripheral blood. CDR3 in amino acids: CSVRRDASYEQYF. DNA of the CDR3: TGCAGCGTTCGGAGAGACGCCTCCTACGAGCAGTACTTC.